The T cell receptor beta chain under discussion was sequenced for a study of blood T cell repertoires in COVID-19. In the study overall: Samples came from the United States, Italy and Spain, spanning acute and convalescent COVID-19. Sources were T cells, B-cell-depleted T cells, or PBMCs; the material itself was cDNA or gDNA.

Original methodology: Reference gene primers were amplified, and this amplification served to estimate nucleated cell counts. Repertoires were generated with immunoSEQ multiplex PCR, while TCRdb's copy carries only in-frame clones and drops some. D and trimming come from the DNA, and the V and J calls and clone size come from that table. Of roughly 49,000 clones listed, 83% are singletons. Germline V lookup: CDR1 LNHDA, CDR2 SQIVND (reference sequence). The germline V and J ends were trimmed by 10 bases and 3 bases, with 17 bases remaining between them. This CDR3 spans 14 amino acids. The receptor's source is a man aged 35 to 55 with acute or convalescent COVID-19. The chain uses TRBV19 and TRBJ2-3; maybe TRBD2 (5 bases). Sequencing was carried out using peripheral blood. CDR3 amino acids: CATTVGGLTDTQYF. CDR3 DNA: TGTGCCACCACCGTCGGAGGTCTAACAGATACGCAGTATTTT.